This is a list of T cell receptor beta chains from one sample in a study of OX40 agonist ivuxolimab in advanced cancers. Using immunoSEQ multiplex PCR, the repertoire was profiled, and TCRdb retains in-frame clones only, with some absent. The table records tens of thousands of clones, roughly 90% of them present only once. The starting material was CD4+ or CD8+ T cells sorted from blood, obtained in a trial of the OX40 agonist ivuxolimab. These receptors all stem from an adult with an advanced solid tumor such as melanoma, head and neck, liver or kidney cancer. The CDR3 runs from the conserved cysteine through the conserved F or W. The order of the fields is clone size, V gene, D gene, CDR3 length, J gene, CDR3 DNA, CDR3 protein. The D gene is left open where the match is weak. Part of the rows lack a size; the others show once, few, many or a class for expanded clones.

NA	TRBV4-1	TRBD1	18	TRBJ2-2	TGCGCCAGCAGCCTTTTGGCCGGACAGGGAACGAACACCGGGGAGCTGTTTTTT	CASSLLAGQGTNTGELFF
once	TRBV29-1	TRBD1	13	TRBJ2-5	TGCAGCGGTAGACAGGGTGGGGAGCTAGACCAGTACTTC	CSGRQGGELDQYF
NA	TRBV7-7	NA	12	TRBJ2-7	TGTGCTAGCAGGGACATCTCCTACGAGCAGTACTTC	CASRDISYEQYF
once	TRBV7-2	TRBD1	15	TRBJ2-7	TGTGCCAGCAGCGACCGGGACAGGGGAAGGAACGAGCAGTACTTC	CASSDRDRGRNEQYF
NA	TRBV5-1	NA	12	TRBJ2-1	TGCGCCAGCAGCTTAGGTTTCAATGAGCAGTTCTTC	CASSLGFNEQFF
once	TRBV19	NA	14	TRBJ1-1	TGTGCCAGTAGTATAGTTGGCATTAGGACTGAAGCTTTCTTT	CASSIVGIRTEAFF
NA	TRBV25-1	NA	13	TRBJ2-7	TGTGCCAGCAGCCGGGACTCCCTCGGGGAGCAGTACTTC	CASSRDSLGEQYF
NA	TRBV5-5	NA	15	TRBJ2-7	TGTGCCAGCAGCTTTGAAGGGGCCACCTTCTACGAGCAGTACTTC	CASSFEGATFYEQYF
NA	TRBV9	NA	13	TRBJ2-7	TGTGCCAGCAGCGAATCAGGGCGAGGCGAGCAGTACTTC	CASSESGRGEQYF
NA	TRBV10-2	NA	17	TRBJ2-7	TGCGCCAGCAGTGAGTCAAAGTTGGCAGGGAGGTTTTCCGAGCAGTACTTC	CASSESKLAGRFSEQYF
NA	TRBV5-8	NA	15	TRBJ2-3	TGTGCCAGCAGCCCACTAGGGGGAAGCACAGATACGCAGTATTTT	CASSPLGGSTDTQYF
NA	TRBV6-6	NA	14	TRBJ2-5	TGTGCCAGCAGCTCAGATGGGCTAGCGCAGACCCAGTACTTC	CASSSDGLAQTQYF
NA	TRBV7-9	TRBD1	14	TRBJ2-5	TGTGCCAGCAGCCGCGGACAGGGCCAAGAGACCCAGTACTTC	CASSRGQGQETQYF
NA	TRBV6-1	TRBD2	14	TRBJ2-1	TGTGCCAGCAGTGAACAGCCTAGCGGGAGTGAGCAGTTCTTC	CASSEQPSGSEQFF
NA	TRBV20-1	NA	11	TRBJ2-5	TGCAGTGCGCCCCAGCTGGGAACCCAGTACTTC	CSAPQLGTQYF
NA	TRBV5-1	NA	14	TRBJ2-6	TGCGCCAGCAGCGAAGTCTCTGGGGCCAACGTCCTGACTTTC	CASSEVSGANVLTF
NA	TRBV18	NA	12	TRBJ1-1	TGTGCCAGCTCGCCCGTGGGCACTGAAGCTTTCTTT	CASSPVGTEAFF
NA	TRBV18	TRBD2	15	TRBJ2-7	TGTGCCAGCTCACCGGGCGGGGGAAGCTCCTACGAGCAGTACTTC	CASSPGGGSSYEQYF
few	TRBV30	NA	12	TRBJ1-1	TGTGCCTGGAGTAGGTCGAACACTGAAGCTTTCTTT	CAWSRSNTEAFF
NA	TRBV9	TRBD1	15	TRBJ1-2	TGTGCCAGCAGCGTAGGGGACAGGAGAAGCTATGGCTACACCTTC	CASSVGDRRSYGYTF
NA	TRBV19	TRBD1	16	TRBJ2-7	TGTGCCAGTAGCCCGACCCTAGGGACAGCCCATTACGAGCAGTACTTC	CASSPTLGTAHYEQYF
NA	TRBV28	NA	13	TRBJ1-2	TGTGCCAGCAGTTCCGGGACCCGCCTCGGATACACCTTC	CASSSGTRLGYTF
NA	TRBV11-2	NA	11	TRBJ2-1	TGTGCCAGCACCCTAAAAGATGAGCAGTTCTTC	CASTLKDEQFF
NA	TRBV28	NA	14	TRBJ2-7	TGTGCCAGCAGACCGGGCGGGACTTCCTACGAGCAGTACTTC	CASRPGGTSYEQYF
NA	TRBV4-1	NA	15	TRBJ2-7	TGCGCCAGCAGCCAGATTTCGGGGCGAAACTACGAGCAGTACTTC	CASSQISGRNYEQYF
few	TRBV4-2	NA	15	TRBJ1-2	TGTGCCAGCAGCCAAGCTGGACGGGGGAGCGATGGCTACACCTTC	CASSQAGRGSDGYTF
NA	TRBV2	NA	17	TRBJ1-2	TGTGCCAGCAGTGAAGCGCCGACGTTTGGGGTGGTTTATGGCTACACCTTC	CASSEAPTFGVVYGYTF
NA	TRBV2	NA	15	TRBJ2-7	TGTGCCAGCAGTGTCGGGGGAGGCTATTCCTACGAGCAGTACTTC	CASSVGGGYSYEQYF
NA	TRBV30	NA	12	TRBJ2-7	TGTGCCTGGAGTCGATACTCCTACGAGCAGTACTTC	CAWSRYSYEQYF
NA	TRBV7-8	TRBD2	17	TRBJ2-1	TGTGCCAGCAGCTTAAGGGGAGCGGGAGTATCCTACAATGAGCAGTTCTTC	CASSLRGAGVSYNEQFF